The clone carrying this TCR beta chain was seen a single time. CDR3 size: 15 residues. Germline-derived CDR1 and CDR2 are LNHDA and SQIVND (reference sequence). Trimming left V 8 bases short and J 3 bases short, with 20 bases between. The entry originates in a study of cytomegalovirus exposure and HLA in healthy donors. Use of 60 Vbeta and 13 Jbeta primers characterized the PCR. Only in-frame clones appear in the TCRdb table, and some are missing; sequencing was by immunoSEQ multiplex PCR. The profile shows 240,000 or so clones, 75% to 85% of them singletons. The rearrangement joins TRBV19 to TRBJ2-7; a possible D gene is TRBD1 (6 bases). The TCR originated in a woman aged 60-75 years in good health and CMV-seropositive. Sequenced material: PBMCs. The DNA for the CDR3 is TGTGCCAGTGGCACCCCGGGACACCTCATCTACGAGCAGTACTTC. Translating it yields CASGTPGHLIYEQYF.